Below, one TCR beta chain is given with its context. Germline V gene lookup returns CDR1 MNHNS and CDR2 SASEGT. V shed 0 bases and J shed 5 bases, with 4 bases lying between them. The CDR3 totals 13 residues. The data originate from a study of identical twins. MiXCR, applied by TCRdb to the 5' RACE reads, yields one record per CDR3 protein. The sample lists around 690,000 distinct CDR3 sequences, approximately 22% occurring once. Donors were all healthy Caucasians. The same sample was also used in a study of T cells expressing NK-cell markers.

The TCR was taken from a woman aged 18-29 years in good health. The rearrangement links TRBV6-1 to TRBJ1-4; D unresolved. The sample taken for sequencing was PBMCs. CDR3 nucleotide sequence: TGTGCCAGCAGTGAAGCTCGGAATGAAAAACTGTTTTTT. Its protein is CASSEARNEKLFF.